The 10 T cell receptor beta chains reported below all come from one sample, sequenced in a study of cytomegalovirus exposure and HLA in healthy donors. Primers included in the PCR were 60 Vbeta and 13 Jbeta primers. The table came from immunoSEQ multiplex PCR; TCRdb's copy has only in-frame clones and leaves some out. Of 110,000 to 150,000 clones in the sample, roughly 83% are singletons; the top ten hold approximately 3%. The sequencing input was PBMCs. These receptors were taken from a female donor in good health and CMV-seronegative.

The rearrangement uses TRBV18 and TRBJ2-3; TRBD2 matches 8 bases. The CDR3 covers 16 residues. Germline trimming cut 6 bases from V and 6 bases from J; bases unmatched to any gene: 14. Germline V gene sequence: CDR1 KGHSH, CDR2 LQKENI. The chain's CDR3 is CASSQPPGLAGDTQYF. CDR3 bases: TGTGCCAGCTCCCAACCACCCGGACTAGCAGGCGATACGCAGTATTTT.

This clone has more than one count but fewer than ten. The J gene is TRBJ1-1, the V gene TRBV9; D is uncertain. In germline, CDR1 is SGDLS, CDR2 YYNGEE. V was pared by 0 bases and J by 4 bases, with 13 bases between. The CDR3 is made up of 15 amino acids. The chain's CDR3 is CASSVDGSMGTEAFF. CDR3 DNA sequence: TGTGCCAGCAGCGTAGACGGGAGTATGGGCACTGAAGCTTTCTTT.

The J gene is TRBJ2-3, the V gene TRBV9, with D possibly being TRBD1 (7 bases). Germline assignment: CDR1 SGDLS and CDR2 YYNGEE. Between the trimmed V and J ends, which lost 0 bases and 2 bases, there was a span of 13 bases. The CDR3 length is 16 residues. DNA of the CDR3: TGTGCCAGCAGCGTAGCTGGCAGGGGGGTCACAGATACGCAGTATTTT. Protein sequence: CASSVAGRGVTDTQYF. The full variable domain, completed using reference TRBV9 and TRBJ2-3, is DSGVTQTPKHLITATGQRVTLRCSPRSGDLSVYWYQQSLDQGLQFLIQYYNGEERAKGNILERFSAQQFPDLHSELNLSSLELGDSALYFCASSVAGRGVTDTQYFGPGTRLTVL.

The V gene is TRBV27, the J gene TRBJ1-2; 7 nucleotides match TRBD1. The length of the CDR3 is 13 residues. The V segment lost 8 bases and the J segment 6 bases; nucleotides outside the gene matches: 9. CDR1 MNHEY and CDR2 SMNVEV come from the germline V gene (reference sequence). This CDR3 is CASRRPGTDGYTF. CDR3 bases: TGTGCCAGCCGACGTCCCGGGACAGATGGCTACACCTTC.

This chain joins TRBV4-3 and TRBJ1-1; D remains ambiguous. V lost 0 bases, J lost 4 bases, and 9 bases lay in between. The CDR3 is 14 residues long. The germline V gene encodes CDR1 LGHNA and CDR2 YSLEER. DNA of the CDR3: TGCGCCAGCAGCCAAGATCCGAGTTTCACTGAAGCTTTCTTT. Its protein product is CASSQDPSFTEAFF.

This chain links TRBV5-1 with TRBJ1-2; 8 bases align to TRBD1. This CDR3 comprises 15 residues. Trimming removed 0 bases from V and 6 bases from J; junction bases left unmatched: 7. CDR1 and CDR2 (germline): SGHRS, YFSETQ. The DNA of the CDR3 is TGCGCCAGCAGCTTGGTAGGCAGGGGGCCGGATGGCTACACCTTC. It codes for CASSLVGRGPDGYTF.

This chain uses TRBV5-4 with TRBJ2-5, with D possibly TRBD1 on 5 matching bases. This CDR3 is built from 14 residues. The germline V gene has CDR1 SGHNT and CDR2 YYREEE (reference sequence). The germline V and J ends were trimmed by 0 bases and 0 bases, with 6 bases remaining between them. The DNA of the CDR3 is TGTGCCAGCAGCTTGGACAGGTACCAAGAGACCCAGTACTTC. This encodes CASSLDRYQETQYF. The complete variable domain, with remaining parts taken from reference TRBV5-4 and TRBJ2-5, reads ETGVTQSPTHLIKTRGQQVTLRCSSQSGHNTVSWYQQALGQGPQFIFQYYREEENGRGNFPPRFSGLQFPNYSSELNVNALELDDSALYLCASSLDRYQETQYFGPGTRLLVL.

This clone was seen only once. This sequence joins TRBV6-5 and TRBJ2-3; 13 positions match TRBD2. The trim removed 2 bases at V and 6 bases at J, leaving 2 bases unmatched. Germline assignment: CDR1 MNHEY and CDR2 SVGAGI. CDR3 size: 15 residues. DNA of the CDR3: TGTGCCAGCAGTTACGCGACTAGCGGGAGGGATACGCAGTATTTT. Protein product: CASSYATSGRDTQYF.

This chain links TRBV18 with TRBJ2-1; 9 nucleotides align to TRBD2. Germline CDR1 and CDR2: KGHSH and LQKENI. After removal of 6 bases from V and 4 bases from J, the junction contained 7 bases not matched to a gene. CDR3 length equals 15 residues. CDR3 in DNA: TGTGCCAGCTCCCGCTCTAGCGGGACTTACAATGAGCAGTTCTTC. Its translation is CASSRSSGTYNEQFF.

The chain is built from TRBV5-4 and TRBJ1-1; the D is unclear. V lost 0 bases to trimming and J lost 5 bases, with 11 bases between them. Germline V gene data show CDR1 as SGHNT and CDR2 as YYREEE (reference sequence). This CDR3 has 14 residues. The CDR3, as DNA: TGTGCCAGCAGCTTGGTGGTCGGGAGTACTGAAGCTTTCTTT. The encoded protein is CASSLVVGSTEAFF.